A single sample gave rise to the 9 T cell receptor beta chains below, sequenced in a study of blood T cell repertoires in COVID-19. Libraries were prepared by immunoSEQ multiplex PCR; TCRdb keeps only in-frame clonotypes and omits some of them. Seen here are 200,000 to 250,000 clones, about four fifths observed once, and the top ten hold about 10%. Sequenced input: peripheral blood. These receptors were taken from a woman of 80 years or more with acute or convalescent COVID-19.

The chain links TRBV6-2 or TRBV6-3 to TRBJ2-7, with 8 bases matching TRBD2. The length of the CDR3 is 14 residues. Trimming took 2 bases from V and 7 from J; bases not matched to a gene: 7. CDR1 and CDR2 (germline): MNHEY, SVGEGT. Written as DNA, the CDR3 is TGTGCCAGCAGTTACGTGGCCGGGGGGGTGGAGCAGTACTTC. This sequence encodes CASSYVAGGVEQYF.

V is TRBV30 and J is TRBJ1-4; 12 nucleotides agree with TRBD1. CDR3 size: 15 residues. V shed 2 bases and J 8 bases; nucleotides not matched to a gene: 6. The germline CDR1 and CDR2 sequences are GTSNPN and SVGIG (reference sequence). The CDR3 DNA sequence: TGTGCCTGGAGTTTCTACGGGACAGGGGGCGAAAAACTGTTTTTT. Residues: CAWSFYGTGGEKLFF.

The chain uses TRBV5-1 and TRBJ1-1; no reliable D call. Trimming pared 4 bases from V and 1 base from J, leaving 11 bases between. The V gene's germline CDR1 is SGHRS and CDR2 YFSETQ. The CDR3 loop spans 14 amino acids. The CDR3 region is CASSAAGRNTEAFF. The CDR3 region has the DNA TGCGCCAGCAGCGCCGCAGGCCGGAACACTGAAGCTTTCTTT. The whole variable domain, filled in from reference TRBV5-1 and TRBJ1-1, reads KAGVTQTPRYLIKTRGQQVTLSCSPISGHRSVSWYQQTPGQGLQFLFEYFSETQRNKGNFPGRFSGRQFSNSRSEMNVSTLELGDSALYLCASSAAGRNTEAFFGQGTRLTVV.

The rearrangement links TRBV2 to TRBJ1-5, with D unclear. Germline V lookup: CDR1 SNHLY, CDR2 FYNNEI. This CDR3 region has 13 residues. Trimming shortened V by 7 bases and J by 0 bases, and 7 bases separated the two germline ends. The CDR3 region has the DNA TGTGCCAGCAACGGTAATAGCAATCAGCCCCAGCATTTT. Translated, it gives CASNGNSNQPQHF.

A few counts support this clone. The chain employs TRBV5-1 and TRBJ1-4; 7 positions match TRBD1. The germline V gene encodes CDR1 SGHRS and CDR2 YFSETQ. The CDR3 covers 13 residues. The ends lost 4 bases at V and 6 bases at J; junction bases unmatched: 3. The CDR3: CASSPGTDEKLFF. CDR3 DNA sequence: TGCGCCAGCAGCCCTGGGACAGATGAAAAACTGTTTTTT.

V gene TRBV20-1 combines with J gene TRBJ2-7; TRBD2 matches 10 bases. Losses at the gene ends were 3 bases for V and 0 bases for J; bases not matched to a gene: 5. Germline CDR1 DFQATT, CDR2 SNEGSKA (reference sequence). This CDR3 comprises 15 residues. As DNA, the CDR3 is TGCAGTGCTAGTGGTAGCGGGAGGACCTCCTACGAGCAGTACTTC. This translates into CSASGSGRTSYEQYF.

The sample holds one count of this clone. This chain uses TRBV27 with TRBJ2-7, with 9 bases identical to TRBD2. The V segment lost 6 bases and the J segment 5 bases; nucleotides outside the gene matches: 8. CDR3 length: 14 amino acids. Germline assignment: CDR1 MNHEY and CDR2 SMNVEV (reference sequence). The DNA for the CDR3 is TGTGCCAGCAGGAATAGCGGGAGCGAGAACGAGCAGTACTTC. Translation gives CASRNSGSENEQYF.

This clone showed up just a few times. This sample includes further DNA sequences coding for the same CDR3. The chain carries TRBV7-9 and TRBJ1-2, with 9 bases lining up with TRBD1. The CDR3 extends over 14 amino acids. With V trimmed by 3 bases and J by 4 bases, 3 bases remained unmatched. The V gene's germline CDR1 is SEHNR and CDR2 FQNEAQ (reference sequence). The DNA of the CDR3 is TGTGCCAGCAGCTTGGGACAGGGAGTCTATGGCTACACCTTC. Translation gives CASSLGQGVYGYTF.

The chain has TRBV6-2 or TRBV6-3 and TRBJ1-6; D is unresolved. Trimming removed 4 bases at V and 6 bases at J, with 4 bases between. Germline V gene lookup returns CDR1 MNHEY and CDR2 SVGEGT. This CDR3 has 12 amino acids. The CDR3 spells CASSLVNSPLHF. The CDR3 DNA reads TGTGCCAGCAGTTTAGTTAATTCACCCCTCCACTTT.